These 5 T cell receptor beta chains originate from one sample sequenced in a study of control samples from healthy donors and cancer patients (TCRdb year 2020). The library was produced with the immunoSEQ multiplex PCR assay. TCRdb carries this immuneACCESS record with in-frame sequences only. Its versions omit some clonotypes, under half of them owing to an unresolved V gene in the studies checked, with the rest unexplained. Present in this sample are about 140,000 clones, 94% of which were seen just once. The leading ten clones occupy around 13% of the sample. The sample consisted of blood. All receptors come from a middle-aged man in good health.

The V and J genes are TRBV5-6 and TRBJ1-5; maybe TRBD1 (6 bases). The CDR3 consists of 15 residues. Trimming removed 0 bases from V and 5 bases from J, with 12 bases in between. The germline gives CDR1 SGHDT, CDR2 YYEEEE. CDR3 sequence: CASSLGGGWDQPQHF. CDR3 sequence (DNA): TGTGCCAGCAGCTTGGGAGGGGGATGGGATCAGCCCCAGCATTTT.

The rearrangement links TRBV12-1 to TRBJ2-6; the listed D gene, TRBD2, was not tested against the DNA. TRBV12-1 is a pseudogene. The CDR3 contains 18 residues. The CDR3 spells CASSSAGGARSGANVLTF. DNA of the CDR3: TGTGCCAGCAGCTCAGCCGGGGGGGCTAGGTCTGGGGCCAACGTCCTGACTTTC.

This rearrangement joins TRBV27 to TRBJ1-1; no firm D call. Between the trimmed V and J ends, which lost 2 bases and 3 bases, there was a span of 13 bases. The CDR3 length is 15 residues. Germline V gene sequence: CDR1 MNHEY, CDR2 SMNVEV (reference sequence). The CDR3 coding sequence is TGTGCCAGCAGTTTACGAATAGGGAGTCACACTGAAGCTTTCTTT. Encoded protein: CASSLRIGSHTEAFF.

The J gene is TRBJ1-2, the V gene TRBV4-1; D remains ambiguous. Germline loops: CDR1 MGHRA, CDR2 YSYEKL. V lost 4 bases, J lost 0 bases, and 15 bases lay in between. There are 16 residues in the CDR3. The CDR3 here is CASSPTRGVANYGYTF. Here the CDR3 DNA reads TGCGCCAGCAGCCCCACCCGGGGTGTCGCTAACTATGGCTACACCTTC.

This clone is a singleton in its sample. V and J are TRBV4-1 and TRBJ1-6; perhaps TRBD1 as D (6 bases). CDR3 size: 16 residues. Germline CDR1 reads MGHRA; CDR2 reads YSYEKL. V was clipped by 4 bases and J by 7 bases, with 17 bases between them. For the CDR3, the DNA is TGCGCCAGCAGCCGAGACCCGTCGGGACAAAATTCACCCCTCCACTTT. Its protein is CASSRDPSGQNSPLHF.